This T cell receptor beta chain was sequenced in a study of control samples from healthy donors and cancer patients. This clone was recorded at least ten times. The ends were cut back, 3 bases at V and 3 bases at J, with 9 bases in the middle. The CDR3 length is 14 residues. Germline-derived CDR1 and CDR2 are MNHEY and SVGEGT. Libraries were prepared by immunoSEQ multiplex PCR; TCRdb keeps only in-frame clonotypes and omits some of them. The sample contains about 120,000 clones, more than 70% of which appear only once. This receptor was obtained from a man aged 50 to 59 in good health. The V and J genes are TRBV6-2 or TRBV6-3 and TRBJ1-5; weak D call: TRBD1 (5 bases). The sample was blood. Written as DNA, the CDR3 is TGTGCCAGCAGTTATGCAGGGTACAATCAGCCCCAGCATTTT. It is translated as CASSYAGYNQPQHF.